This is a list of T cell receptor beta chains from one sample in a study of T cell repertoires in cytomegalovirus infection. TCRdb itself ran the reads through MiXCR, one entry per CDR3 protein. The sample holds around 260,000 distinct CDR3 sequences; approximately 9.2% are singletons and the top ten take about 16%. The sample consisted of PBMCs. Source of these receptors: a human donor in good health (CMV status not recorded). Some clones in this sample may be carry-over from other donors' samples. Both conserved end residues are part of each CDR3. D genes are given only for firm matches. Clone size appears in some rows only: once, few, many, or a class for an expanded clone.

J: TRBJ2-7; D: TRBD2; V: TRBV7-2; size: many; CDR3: CASSLGTSGSIGQYF; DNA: TGTGCCAGCAGCTTAGGGACTAGCGGGAGTATTGGGCAGTACTTC
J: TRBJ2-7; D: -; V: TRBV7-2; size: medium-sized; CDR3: CASSLVRDPAEQYF; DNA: TGTGCCAGCAGCTTAGTACGGGATCCGGCCGAGCAGTACTTC
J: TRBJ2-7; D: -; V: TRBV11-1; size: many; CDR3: CATEGVSYEQYF; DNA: TGTGCCACCGAGGGGGTCTCCTACGAGCAGTACTTC
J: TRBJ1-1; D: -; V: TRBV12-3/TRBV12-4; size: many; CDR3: CASSLGTRTEAFF; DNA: TGTGCCAGCAGTTTAGGGACACGAACTGAAGCTTTCTTT
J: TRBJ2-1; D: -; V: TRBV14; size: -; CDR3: CASSQGAIRKPLDEQFF; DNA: TGTGCCAGCAGCCAAGGTGCGATAAGGAAGCCTTTGGATGAGCAGTTCTTC
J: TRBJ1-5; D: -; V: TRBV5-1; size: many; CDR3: CASSPDGNSNQPQHF; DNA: TGCGCCAGCAGCCCGGACGGTAATAGCAATCAGCCCCAGCATTTT
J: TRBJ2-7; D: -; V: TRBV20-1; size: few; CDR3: CSARGAGSAYEQYF; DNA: TGCAGTGCTAGAGGGGCTGGGTCCGCCTACGAGCAGTACTTC
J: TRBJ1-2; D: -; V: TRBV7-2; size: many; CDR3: CASSLDGRSYGYTF; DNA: TGTGCCAGCAGCTTAGACGGCAGGAGCTATGGCTACACCTTC
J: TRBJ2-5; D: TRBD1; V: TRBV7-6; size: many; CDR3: CASSLTDRGRETQYF; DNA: TGTGCCAGCAGCTTAACCGACAGGGGTCGAGAGACCCAGTACTTC
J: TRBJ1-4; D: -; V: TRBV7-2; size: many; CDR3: CASSPTPTGANEKLFF; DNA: TGTGCCAGCAGCCCAACACCGACCGGGGCTAATGAAAAACTGTTTTTT
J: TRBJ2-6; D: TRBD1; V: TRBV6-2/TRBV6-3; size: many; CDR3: CASSSGTGVSGANVLTF; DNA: TGTGCCAGCAGCTCCGGGACAGGGGTCTCTGGGGCCAACGTCCTGACTTTC
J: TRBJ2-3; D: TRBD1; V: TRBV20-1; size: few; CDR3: CSARNGQGVANTQYF; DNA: TGCAGTGCTAGAAACGGACAGGGAGTAGCGAATACGCAGTATTTT
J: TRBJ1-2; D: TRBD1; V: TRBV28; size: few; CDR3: CASTTGTGPAKMGYTF; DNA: TGTGCCAGCACCACCGGGACAGGGCCCGCAAAAATGGGCTACACCTTC
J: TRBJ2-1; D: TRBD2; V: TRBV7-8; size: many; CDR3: CASTPPPGLAGRGEQFF; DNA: TGTGCCAGCACCCCCCCGCCGGGACTAGCGGGAAGGGGGGAGCAGTTCTTC
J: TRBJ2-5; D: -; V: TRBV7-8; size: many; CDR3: CASSFDSQETQYF; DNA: TGTGCCAGCAGCTTTGACAGCCAAGAGACCCAGTACTTC
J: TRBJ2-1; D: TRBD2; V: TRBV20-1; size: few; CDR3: CSARPSGGANEQFF; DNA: TGCAGTGCTAGGCCTAGCGGGGGGGCCAATGAGCAGTTCTTC
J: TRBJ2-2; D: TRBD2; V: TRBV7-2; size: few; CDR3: CASSQSSGRNTGELFF; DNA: TGTGCCAGCAGCCAATCTAGCGGGAGGAACACCGGGGAGCTGTTTTTT
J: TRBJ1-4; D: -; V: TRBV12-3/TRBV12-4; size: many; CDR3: CASSLARGARTEKLFF; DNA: TGTGCCAGCAGTTTAGCGCGAGGGGCCCGCACTGAAAAACTGTTTTTT
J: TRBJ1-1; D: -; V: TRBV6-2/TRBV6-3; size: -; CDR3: CATNWGRNTEAFF; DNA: TGTGCCACCAACTGGGGGAGGAACACTGAAGCTTTCTTT
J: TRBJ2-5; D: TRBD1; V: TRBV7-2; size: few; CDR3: CASSLAGQGWETQYF; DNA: TGTGCCAGCAGCTTAGCAGGACAGGGCTGGGAGACCCAGTACTTC
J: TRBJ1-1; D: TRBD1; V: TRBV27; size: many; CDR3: CASSLWTGSMNTEAFF; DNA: TGTGCCAGCAGTTTATGGACAGGGTCCATGAACACTGAAGCTTTCTTT
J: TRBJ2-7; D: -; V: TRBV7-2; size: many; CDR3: CASSSGPNYEQYF; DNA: TGTGCCAGCAGCTCCGGGCCCAACTACGAGCAGTACTTC
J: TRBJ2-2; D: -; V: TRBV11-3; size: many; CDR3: CASSPQSGELFF; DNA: TGTGCCAGCAGCCCGCAGAGCGGGGAGCTGTTTTTT
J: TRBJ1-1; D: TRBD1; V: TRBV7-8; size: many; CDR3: CASTLTGFNTEAFF; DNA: TGTGCCAGCACCCTGACAGGGTTTAACACTGAAGCTTTCTTT
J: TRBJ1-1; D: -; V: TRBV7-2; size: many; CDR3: CASRRQPNTEAFF; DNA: TGTGCCAGCAGACGCCAACCGAACACTGAAGCTTTCTTT
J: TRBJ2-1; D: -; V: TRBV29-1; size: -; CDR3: CSVEDLERTLSYNEQFF; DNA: TGCAGCGTTGAAGATTTGGAGCGAACGCTCTCCTACAATGAGCAGTTCTTC
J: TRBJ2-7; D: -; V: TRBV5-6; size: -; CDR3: CASSLAQGSSYEQYF; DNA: TGTGCCAGCAGCTTGGCCCAGGGAAGCTCCTACGAGCAGTACTTC
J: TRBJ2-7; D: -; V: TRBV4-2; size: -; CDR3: CASSQDSPRCEQYF; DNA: TGTGCCAGCAGCCAAGATTCTCCCCGGTGTGAGCAGTACTTC
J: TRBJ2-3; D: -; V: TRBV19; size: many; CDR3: CASTSRKGGPDTQYF; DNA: TGTGCCAGTACCAGTAGGAAGGGGGGCCCAGATACGCAGTATTTT
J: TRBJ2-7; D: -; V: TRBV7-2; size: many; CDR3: CASSSLTRAQQYF; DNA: TGTGCCAGCAGCTCCCTAACCCGGGCCCAGCAGTACTTC
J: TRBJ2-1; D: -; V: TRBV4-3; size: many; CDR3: CASSPDHRGEQFF; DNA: TGCGCCAGCAGCCCGGACCATCGGGGTGAGCAGTTCTTC
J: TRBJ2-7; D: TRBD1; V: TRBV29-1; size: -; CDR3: CSVTGDRDSEQYF; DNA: TGCAGCGTTACAGGGGACAGGGATAGCGAGCAGTACTTC
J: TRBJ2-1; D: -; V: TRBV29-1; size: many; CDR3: CSVDSPSSYNEQFF; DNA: TGCAGCGTTGACTCCCCCTCCTCCTACAATGAGCAGTTCTTC
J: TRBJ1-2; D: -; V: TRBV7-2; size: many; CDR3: CASSLSPTVGYTF; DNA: TGTGCCAGCAGCTTATCCCCGACCGTTGGCTACACCTTC
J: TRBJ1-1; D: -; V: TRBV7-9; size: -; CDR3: CASSFRVADEAFF; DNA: TGTGCCAGCAGCTTTCGCGTGGCTGATGAAGCTTTCTTT
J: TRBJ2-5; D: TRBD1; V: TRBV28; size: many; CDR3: CASSPQGSYQETQYF; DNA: TGTGCCAGCAGTCCACAGGGGTCGTACCAAGAGACCCAGTACTTC
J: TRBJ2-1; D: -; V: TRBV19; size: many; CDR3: CASSTEALRYNEQFF; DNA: TGTGCCAGTAGTACCGAGGCCTTAAGGTACAATGAGCAGTTCTTC
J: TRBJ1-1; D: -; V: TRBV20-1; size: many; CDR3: CSALQPNTEAFF; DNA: TGCAGTGCCTTACAACCGAACACTGAAGCTTTCTTT
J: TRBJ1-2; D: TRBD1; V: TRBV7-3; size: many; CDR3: CASSSTGVGGYTF; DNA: TGTGCCAGCAGCTCTACAGGGGTGGGAGGCTACACCTTC
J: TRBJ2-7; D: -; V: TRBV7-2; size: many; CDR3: CASSKQTGYSYEQYF; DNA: TGTGCCAGCAGCAAACAGACAGGTTACTCCTACGAGCAGTACTTC
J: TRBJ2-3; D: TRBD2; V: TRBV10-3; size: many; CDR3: CAIRELAGGPSSDTQYF; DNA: TGTGCCATCCGGGAACTAGCGGGAGGCCCCTCCTCAGATACGCAGTATTTT
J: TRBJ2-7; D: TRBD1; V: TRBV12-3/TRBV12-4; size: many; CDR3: CASTRQGTRPYEQYF; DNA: TGTGCCAGCACCCGACAGGGAACTCGCCCCTACGAGCAGTACTTC
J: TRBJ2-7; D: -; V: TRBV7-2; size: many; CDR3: CASSLVSVGSAGEQYF; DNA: TGTGCCAGCAGCTTAGTGTCTGTCGGGAGTGCAGGAGAGCAGTACTTC
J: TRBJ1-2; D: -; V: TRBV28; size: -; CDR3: CASSAGGLRGYTF; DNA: TGTGCCAGCAGTGCAGGAGGGTTAAGGGGCTACACCTTC
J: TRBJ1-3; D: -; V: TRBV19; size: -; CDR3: CASHTPAGAGNTIYF; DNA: TGTGCCAGTCATACCCCGGCAGGGGCCGGGAACACCATATATTTT
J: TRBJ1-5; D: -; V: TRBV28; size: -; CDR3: CASTQRTSGHQPQHF; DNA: TGTGCCAGCACTCAGAGGACATCCGGACATCAGCCCCAGCATTTT
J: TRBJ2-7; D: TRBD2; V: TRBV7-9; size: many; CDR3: CASSLGRTSGRYEQYF; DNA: TGTGCCAGCTCCCTGGGTCGTACTAGCGGGAGGTACGAGCAGTACTTC
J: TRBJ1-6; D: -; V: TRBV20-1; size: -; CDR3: CSAREDIGRPNSPLHF; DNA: TGCAGTGCTAGAGAGGATATTGGGAGGCCCAATTCACCCCTCCACTTT
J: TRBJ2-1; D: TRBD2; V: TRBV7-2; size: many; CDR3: CASSLGGGANEQFF; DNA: TGTGCCAGCAGCTTAGGCGGGGGGGCAAATGAGCAGTTCTTC
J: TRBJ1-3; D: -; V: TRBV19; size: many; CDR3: CASSIRGSLASGNTIYF; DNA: TGTGCCAGTAGTATCAGAGGGTCCCTGGCATCTGGAAACACCATATATTTT
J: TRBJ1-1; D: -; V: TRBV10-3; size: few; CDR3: CAISETQAMNTEAFF; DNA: TGTGCCATCAGTGAGACACAGGCAATGAACACTGAAGCTTTCTTT
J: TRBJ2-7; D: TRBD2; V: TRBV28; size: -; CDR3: CASSSPSGGFSFYEQYF; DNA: TGTGCCAGCAGCTCCCCTAGCGGGGGATTTTCCTTCTACGAGCAGTACTTC
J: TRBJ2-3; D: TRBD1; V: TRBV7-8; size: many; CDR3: CASSSRTGTSTDTQYF; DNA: TGTGCCAGCAGCTCCAGGACAGGGACAAGCACAGATACGCAGTATTTT
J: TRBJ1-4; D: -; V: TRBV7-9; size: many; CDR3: CASSGYQHSTNEKLFF; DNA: TGTGCCAGCAGCGGGTACCAACACTCAACTAATGAAAAACTGTTTTTT
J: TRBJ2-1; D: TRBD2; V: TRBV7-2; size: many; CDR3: CASSLGGGLAVSEQFF; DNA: TGTGCCAGCAGCTTAGGAGGGGGACTAGCGGTCAGTGAGCAGTTCTTC
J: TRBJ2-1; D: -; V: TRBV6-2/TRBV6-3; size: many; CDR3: CASSTRVGYHNEQFF; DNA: TGTGCCAGCAGTACCAGGGTGGGTTATCACAATGAGCAGTTCTTC